This T cell receptor beta chain was captured in a study of T cell repertoires in cytomegalovirus infection. On the study more broadly: In public TCR beta signatures, there were indications of both CMV infection and matching HLA type. General study results and limits: Cumulated frequencies of public TCR beta families served to identify carriers of CMV plus the relevant HLA.

TCRdb redid the calling of the reads with MiXCR, one entry per CDR3 protein. The sample has 160,000 or so distinct CDR3 sequences, roughly a quarter seen once; the top ten hold roughly 9.8%. Worth noting for this clonotype: The antigen remains undetermined.

The sequenced sample consisted of PBMCs. This TCR was sampled from a human donor in good health (CMV status not recorded). Some clones in this sample may be carry-over from other donors' samples.

The CDR3 protein is CASSPPIDRPLNEQYF. In DNA form, the CDR3 reads TGTGCCAGCTCACCACCTATAGACAGGCCCTTAAACGAGCAGTACTTC. The chain has TRBV18 and TRBJ2-7; D is possibly TRBD1 (6 bases). CDR3 length: 16 amino acids. The ends were cut back, 0 bases at V and 5 bases at J, with 17 bases in the middle. From germline, CDR1 is KGHSH and CDR2 LQKENI.